This T cell receptor beta chain originates from a study of blood T cell repertoires in COVID-19. Germline values: CDR1 KGHSH, CDR2 LQKENI. V lost 6 bases to trimming and J lost 4 bases; unmatched junction nucleotides: 8. The CDR3 length is 16 residues. Sequencing used immunoSEQ multiplex PCR; TCRdb keeps in-frame clones, though not all of them. This repertoire shows around 100,000 clones, approximately 88% found once; its top ten account for roughly 4.6%. This chain links TRBV18 with TRBJ2-2, with 10 bases lining up with TRBD1. The sequencing input was peripheral blood. This clonotype was obtained from a human donor in a cohort sampled during active COVID-19. The CDR3 protein is CASSQTDRGATGELFF. The CDR3 DNA reads as TGTGCCAGCTCTCAGACGGACAGGGGGGCCACCGGGGAGCTGTTTTTT.